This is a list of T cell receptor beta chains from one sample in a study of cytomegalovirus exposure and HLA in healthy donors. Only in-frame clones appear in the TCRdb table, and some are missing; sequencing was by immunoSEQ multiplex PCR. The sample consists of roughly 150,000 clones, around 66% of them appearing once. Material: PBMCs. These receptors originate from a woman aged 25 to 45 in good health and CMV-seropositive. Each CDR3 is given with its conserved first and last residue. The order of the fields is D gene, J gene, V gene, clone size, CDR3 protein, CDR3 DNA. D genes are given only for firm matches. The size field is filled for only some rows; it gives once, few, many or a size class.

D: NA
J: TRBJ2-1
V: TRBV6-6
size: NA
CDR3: CASRYATGSQYNEQFF
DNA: TGTGCCAGCAGATACGCTACAGGGTCCCAGTACAATGAGCAGTTCTTC

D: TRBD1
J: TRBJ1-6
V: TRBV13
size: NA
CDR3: CASSWGQDNSPLHF
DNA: TGTGCCAGCAGCTGGGGACAGGATAATTCACCCCTCCACTTT

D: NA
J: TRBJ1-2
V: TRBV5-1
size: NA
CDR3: CASSFLGAANYGYTF
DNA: TGCGCCAGCAGCTTTTTGGGGGCGGCGAACTATGGCTACACCTTC

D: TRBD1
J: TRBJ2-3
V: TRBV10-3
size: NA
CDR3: CAIGPGQGTDTQYF
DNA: TGTGCCATCGGCCCGGGACAGGGGACAGATACGCAGTATTTT

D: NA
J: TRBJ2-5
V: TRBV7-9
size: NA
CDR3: CASSAREETQYF
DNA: TGTGCCAGCTCGGCGAGGGAAGAGACCCAGTACTTC

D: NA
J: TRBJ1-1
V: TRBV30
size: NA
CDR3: CAWSEYKGVATEAFF
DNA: TGTGCCTGGAGTGAGTACAAGGGGGTTGCGACTGAAGCTTTCTTT

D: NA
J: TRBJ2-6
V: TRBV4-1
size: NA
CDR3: CASSCQAGFSGANVLTF
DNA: TGCGCCAGCAGCTGCCAAGCAGGGTTCTCTGGGGCCAACGTCCTGACTTTC

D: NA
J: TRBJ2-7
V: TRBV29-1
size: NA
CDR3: CSVVRDFNYEQYF
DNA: TGCAGCGTTGTCCGGGATTTCAATTACGAGCAGTACTTC

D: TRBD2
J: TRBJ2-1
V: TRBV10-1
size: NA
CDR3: CASSYLAGDYNEQFF
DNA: TGCGCCAGCAGTTATCTAGCGGGAGACTACAATGAGCAGTTCTTC

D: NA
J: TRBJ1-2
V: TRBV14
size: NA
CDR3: CASSARFGAPNYGYTF
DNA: TGTGCCAGCAGCGCAAGGTTTGGGGCGCCTAACTATGGCTACACCTTC

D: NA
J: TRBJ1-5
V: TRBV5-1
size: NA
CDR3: CASSLGAASNQPQHF
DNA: TGCGCCAGCAGCTTGGGGGCAGCTAGCAATCAGCCCCAGCATTTT

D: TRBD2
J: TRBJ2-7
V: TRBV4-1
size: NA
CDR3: CASSQSQRGSSYEQYF
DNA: TGCGCCAGCAGCCAATCCCAGCGGGGATCGTCCTACGAGCAGTACTTC

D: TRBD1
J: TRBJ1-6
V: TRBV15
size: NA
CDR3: CATSREGDRGLPLHF
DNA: TGTGCCACCAGCAGAGAGGGGGACAGGGGGCTACCCCTCCACTTT

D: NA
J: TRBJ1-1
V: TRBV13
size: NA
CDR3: CASSALLGRSHTEAFF
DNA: TGTGCCAGCAGCGCGTTACTGGGGAGGTCTCACACTGAAGCTTTCTTT

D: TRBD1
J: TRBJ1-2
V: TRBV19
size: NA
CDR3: CASRWGPGGGYTF
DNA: TGTGCCAGTAGATGGGGACCAGGGGGAGGCTACACCTTC

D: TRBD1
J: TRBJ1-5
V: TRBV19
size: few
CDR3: CASSYDRVQPQHF
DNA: TGTGCCAGTAGCTATGACAGGGTTCAGCCCCAGCATTTT

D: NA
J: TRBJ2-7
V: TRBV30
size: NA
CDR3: CASGSREQYF
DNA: TGTGCCTCGGGTTCGCGGGAGCAGTACTTC

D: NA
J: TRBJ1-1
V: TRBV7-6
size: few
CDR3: CASSLAPPGAEAFF
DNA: TGTGCCAGCAGCTTAGCCCCCCCCGGAGCTGAAGCTTTCTTT

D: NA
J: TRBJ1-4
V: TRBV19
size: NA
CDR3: CASSIWTLGKDEKLFF
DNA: TGTGCCAGTAGTATCTGGACTCTCGGAAAGGATGAAAAACTGTTTTTT

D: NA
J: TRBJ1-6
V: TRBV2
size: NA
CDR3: CASSGYGGTNSPLHF
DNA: TGTGCCAGCAGCGGGTACGGCGGAACAAATTCACCCCTCCACTTT

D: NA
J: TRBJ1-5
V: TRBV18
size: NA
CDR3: CASSSGQSLGNQPQHF
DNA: TGTGCCAGCTCATCCGGACAGTCCTTAGGCAATCAGCCCCAGCATTTT

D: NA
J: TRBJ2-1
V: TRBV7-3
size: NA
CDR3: CASSLVLDNEQFF
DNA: TGTGCCAGCAGCTTAGTCCTAGACAATGAGCAGTTCTTC

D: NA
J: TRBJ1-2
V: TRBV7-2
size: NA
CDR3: CASSFRFGYTF
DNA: TGTGCCAGCAGCTTCCGGTTCGGCTACACCTTC

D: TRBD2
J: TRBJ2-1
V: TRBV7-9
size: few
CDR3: CASSLPPLGLAPQRDEQFF
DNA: TGTGCCAGCAGCCTACCGCCCTTAGGACTAGCGCCCCAAAGGGATGAGCAGTTCTTC

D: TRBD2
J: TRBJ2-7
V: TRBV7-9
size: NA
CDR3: CASSRISGTSGDISYEQYF
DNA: TGTGCCAGCAGCCGCATATCCGGGACTAGCGGAGACATCTCCTACGAGCAGTACTTC

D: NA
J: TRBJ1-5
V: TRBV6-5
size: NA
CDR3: CASSYAKGSYNQPQHF
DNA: TGTGCCAGCAGTTACGCAAAAGGGAGCTACAATCAGCCCCAGCATTTT

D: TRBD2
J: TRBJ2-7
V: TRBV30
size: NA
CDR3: CAWNNPGTSRWSEQYF
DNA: TGTGCCTGGAACAACCCGGGGACTAGCCGATGGAGCGAGCAGTACTTC

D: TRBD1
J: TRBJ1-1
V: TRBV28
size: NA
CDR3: CASSPYRGSSTEAFF
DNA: TGTGCCAGCAGTCCCTACAGGGGGTCGAGCACTGAAGCTTTCTTT

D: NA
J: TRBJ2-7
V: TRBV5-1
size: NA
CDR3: CASSLSSGYEQYF
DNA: TGCGCCAGCAGCTTGAGCTCAGGCTACGAGCAGTACTTC

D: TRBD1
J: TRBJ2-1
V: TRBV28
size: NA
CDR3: CASSYFGTGGEQFF
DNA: TGTGCCAGCAGTTACTTCGGGACAGGGGGTGAGCAGTTCTTC

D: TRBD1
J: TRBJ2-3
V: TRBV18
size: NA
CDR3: CASSSTGGSTDTQYF
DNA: TGTGCCAGCTCGTCAACAGGGGGCTCTACAGATACGCAGTATTTT

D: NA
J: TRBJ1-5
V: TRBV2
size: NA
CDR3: CASSKGLSNQPQHF
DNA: TGTGCCAGCAGCAAGGGGTTGAGCAATCAGCCCCAGCATTTT

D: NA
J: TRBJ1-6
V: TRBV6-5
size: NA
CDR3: CASSDPTGSSPLHF
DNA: TGTGCCAGCAGTGACCCGACAGGCAGTTCACCCCTCCACTTT

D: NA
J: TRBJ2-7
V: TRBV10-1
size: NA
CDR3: CASSDGVYEQYF
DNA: TGCGCCAGCAGTGACGGTGTATACGAGCAGTACTTC

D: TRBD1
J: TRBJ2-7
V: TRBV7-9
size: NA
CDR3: CASSPKTGGNSDVYEQYF
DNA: TGTGCCAGCAGCCCCAAGACAGGGGGGAATAGTGATGTATACGAGCAGTACTTC

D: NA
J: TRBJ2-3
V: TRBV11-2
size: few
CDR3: CASSLVVQNTQYF
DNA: TGTGCCAGCAGCTTAGTGGTACAGAATACGCAGTATTTT

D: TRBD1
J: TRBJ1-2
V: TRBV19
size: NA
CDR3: CACGHRGGGYTF
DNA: TGTGCCTGCGGCCACAGGGGAGGAGGCTACACCTTC

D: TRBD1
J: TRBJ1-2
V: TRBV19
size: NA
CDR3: CASSIEGTGDGYTF
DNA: TGTGCCAGTAGTATAGAAGGGACAGGCGATGGCTACACCTTC

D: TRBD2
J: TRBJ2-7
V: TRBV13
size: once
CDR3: CASSPRLAKNYEQYF
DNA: TGTGCCAGCAGCCCTCGACTAGCGAAAAACTACGAGCAGTACTTC

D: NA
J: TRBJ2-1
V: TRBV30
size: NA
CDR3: CAWSVETVRVF
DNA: TGTGCCTGGAGTGTAGAGACGGTGCGGGTCTTC

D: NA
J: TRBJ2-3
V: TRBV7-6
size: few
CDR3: CASSWRGLGGGTTDTQYF
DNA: TGTGCCAGCAGCTGGAGGGGGCTAGGCGGGGGGACTACAGATACGCAGTATTTT

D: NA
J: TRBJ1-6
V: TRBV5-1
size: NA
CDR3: CASSTRQANSPLHF
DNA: TGCGCCAGCAGCACGAGACAGGCTAATTCACCCCTCCACTTT

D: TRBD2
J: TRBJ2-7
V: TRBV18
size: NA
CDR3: CASATSGRALEQYF
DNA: TGTGCCAGCGCGACTAGCGGGAGGGCCCTCGAGCAGTACTTC

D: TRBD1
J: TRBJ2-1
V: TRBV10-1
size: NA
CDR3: CASSEGGADWEQFF
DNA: TGCGCCAGCAGTGAAGGGGGCGCGGACTGGGAGCAGTTCTTC

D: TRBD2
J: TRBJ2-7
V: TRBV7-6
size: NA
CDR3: CASSFSSSGAYEQYF
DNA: TGTGCCAGCAGCTTCTCCTCTAGCGGCGCCTACGAGCAGTACTTC

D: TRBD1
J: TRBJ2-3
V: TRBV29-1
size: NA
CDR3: CSAGSGGDTQYF
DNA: TGCAGCGCTGGGTCAGGGGGAGATACGCAGTATTTT

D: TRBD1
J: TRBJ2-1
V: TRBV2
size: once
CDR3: CASSRDSYNEQFF
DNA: TGTGCCAGCAGTCGGGACAGCTACAATGAGCAGTTCTTC

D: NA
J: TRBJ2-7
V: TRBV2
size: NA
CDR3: CASSVSPSSYEQYF
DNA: TGTGCCAGCAGTGTGAGTCCTAGCTCCTACGAGCAGTACTTC

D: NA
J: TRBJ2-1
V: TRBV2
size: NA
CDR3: CAAKGGASYNEQFF
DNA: TGTGCCGCCAAAGGGGGGGCCAGCTACAATGAGCAGTTCTTC

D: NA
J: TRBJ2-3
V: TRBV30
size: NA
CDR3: CAWSVRARERDTQYF
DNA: TGTGCCTGGAGTGTACGAGCCAGGGAACGAGATACGCAGTATTTT

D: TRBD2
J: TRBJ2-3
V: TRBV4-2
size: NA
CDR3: CASSLLAGRGGTDTQYF
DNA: TGTGCCAGCAGCTTGCTCGCAGGGCGGGGGGGCACAGATACGCAGTATTTT

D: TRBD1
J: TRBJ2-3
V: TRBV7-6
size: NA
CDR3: CASSPGTGSTDTQYF
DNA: TGTGCCAGCAGCCCCGGGACAGGGAGCACAGATACGCAGTATTTT

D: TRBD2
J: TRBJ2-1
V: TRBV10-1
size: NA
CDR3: CASSESIGTNGEQFF
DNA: TGCGCCAGCAGTGAGTCTATCGGGACTAACGGTGAGCAGTTCTTC

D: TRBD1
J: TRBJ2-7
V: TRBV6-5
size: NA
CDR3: CASRDRDRGPYEQYF
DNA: TGTGCCAGCAGAGACCGGGACAGGGGGCCCTACGAGCAGTACTTC